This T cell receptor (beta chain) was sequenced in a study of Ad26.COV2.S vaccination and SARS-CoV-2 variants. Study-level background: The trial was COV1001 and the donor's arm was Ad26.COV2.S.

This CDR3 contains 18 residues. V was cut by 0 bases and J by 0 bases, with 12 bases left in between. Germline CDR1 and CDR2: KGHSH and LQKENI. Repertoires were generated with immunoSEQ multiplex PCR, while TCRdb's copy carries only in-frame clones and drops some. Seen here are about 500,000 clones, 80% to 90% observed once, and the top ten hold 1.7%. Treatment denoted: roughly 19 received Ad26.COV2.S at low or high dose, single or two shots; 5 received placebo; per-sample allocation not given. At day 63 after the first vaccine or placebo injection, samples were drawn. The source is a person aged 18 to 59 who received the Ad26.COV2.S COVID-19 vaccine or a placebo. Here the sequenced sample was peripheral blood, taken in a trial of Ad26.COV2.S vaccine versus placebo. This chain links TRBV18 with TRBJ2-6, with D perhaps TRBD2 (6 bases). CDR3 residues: CASSPPGGRYSGANVLTF. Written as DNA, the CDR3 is TGTGCCAGCTCACCACCCGGGGGACGGTACTCTGGGGCCAACGTCCTGACTTTC.